The 24 T cell receptor beta chains below all came from one sample that was sequenced in a study of T cells in Graves' hyperthyroidism and ophthalmopathy. RNA transcripts gave rise to amplified TCR beta CDR3 regions. In the first-round RT-PCR of the TCR CDR3, the HTBI primer set was used. Using its own MiXCR run on the multiplex PCR reads, TCRdb lists one record per CDR3 protein. The table includes around 520,000 distinct CDR3 sequences, less than 25% detected once. Material for sequencing was blood. Receptor source: a woman aged 25 to 39 with Graves' ophthalmopathy.

This clonotype was observed many times. The chain joins TRBV30 to TRBJ1-5; D uncertain. In germline, CDR1 is GTSNPN, CDR2 SVGIG (reference sequence). The V gene lost 2 bases and the J gene lost 5 bases, with 10 bases spanning the gap. The CDR3 is made up of 13 amino acids. The CDR3 region has the DNA TGTGCCTGGAGTTCTGGGTTCGATCAGCCCCAGCATTTT. Protein: CAWSSGFDQPQHF.

This clonotype was counted a few times. This sequence joins TRBV6-2 or TRBV6-3 and TRBJ2-7; D is perhaps TRBD1 or TRBD2 (6 bases each). Germline V gene sequence: CDR1 MNHEY, CDR2 SVGEGT. V was trimmed by 11 bases and J by 2 bases, leaving 19 bases between them. This CDR3 comprises 14 residues. This CDR3 reads CASKGTRGPYEQYF. In nucleotides, the CDR3 is TGTGCCTCAAAGGGGACCCGGGGGCCCTACGAGCAGTACTTC.

This chain links TRBV6-1 with TRBJ1-1; possibly TRBD1 for D (6 bases). The CDR3 has 15 amino acids. The ends were cut back, 6 bases at V and 0 bases at J, with 14 bases in the middle. Germline V CDR1 and CDR2: MNHNS, SASEGT. Here the CDR3 DNA reads TGTGCCAGCAGGAGTACCGGGGGCCTGAACACTGAAGCTTTCTTT. Protein sequence: CASRSTGGLNTEAFF.

This clonotype was seen repeatedly, ten times or more. This sequence joins TRBV27 and TRBJ2-5; D call uncertain. The CDR3 runs 13 residues. CDR1 and CDR2 (germline): MNHEY, SMNVEV (reference sequence). V was trimmed by 5 bases and J by 4 bases, leaving 11 bases between them. Here the CDR3 reads CASSSDGVETQYF. The CDR3, as DNA: TGTGCCAGCAGTAGCGACGGCGTAGAGACCCAGTACTTC.

This clonotype was counted many times. This sequence joins TRBV6-5 and TRBJ1-2, with D hard to call. Germline CDR1 reads MNHEY; CDR2 reads SVGAGI. The CDR3 totals 12 residues. Trimming stripped 6 bases from V and 4 bases from J, with 9 bases between. CDR3 amino acids: CASRILGYGYTF. DNA of the CDR3: TGTGCCAGCAGAATCCTTGGCTATGGCTACACCTTC.

The table lists this clonotype with many counts. Relative to the germline gene, one junction end is altered; a read error may explain this. CDR3: CASTPQNAGELFF. The CDR3 nucleotides are TGTGCCAGCACCCCACAGAACGCCGGGGAGCTGTTTTTT. The rearrangement joins TRBV7-2 to TRBJ2-2; D ambiguous. The CDR3 has 13 residues. Germline lookup yields CDR1 SGHTA and CDR2 FQGNSA.

This clonotype has ten or more counts. The rearrangement links TRBV19 to TRBJ1-2; 9 bases agree with TRBD1. V was clipped by 11 bases and J by 5 bases; unmatched bases: 15. Germline CDR1 LNHDA, CDR2 SQIVND (reference sequence). CDR3 length: 15 amino acids. Here the CDR3 DNA reads TGTGCCTCCGGAAAGGGACAGGGACTTGAATATGGCTACACCTTC. It yields the protein CASGKGQGLEYGYTF.

This clonotype was seen a handful of times. The chain recombines TRBV12-3 or TRBV12-4 with TRBJ1-1, with D maybe TRBD1 (5 bases). Trimming stripped 5 bases from V and 1 base from J, with 8 bases between. The CDR3 spans 13 residues. CDR3 region: CASSDSWNTEAFF. CDR3 DNA: TGTGCCAGCAGTGACAGTTGGAACACTGAAGCTTTCTTT.

This clonotype was seen only a few times. This chain joins TRBV11-2 and TRBJ2-2, with 7 bases aligning to TRBD1. CDR1 SGHAT and CDR2 FQNNGV come from the germline V gene. With V trimmed by 4 bases and J by 5 bases, 7 bases remained unmatched. The CDR3 consists of 15 residues. The DNA for the CDR3 is TGTGCCAGCAGCTCCGCAACAGGGGAAACCGGGGAGCTGTTTTTT. It is translated as CASSSATGETGELFF.

The chain couples TRBV12-3 or TRBV12-4 to TRBJ2-7; TRBD1 agrees at 8 bases. There are 12 residues in the CDR3. V was pared by 7 bases and J by 5 bases, with 4 bases of the junction left unmatched. CDR3 sequence: CASTLTGDEQYF. CDR3 bases: TGTGCCAGCACCCTGACAGGGGACGAGCAGTACTTC.

In this sample, this clonotype turned up many times. The chain uses TRBV6-5 and TRBJ2-2, with D unresolved. The ends were cut back, 2 bases at V and 7 bases at J, with 14 bases in the middle. This CDR3 has 15 residues. Germline V gene data show CDR1 as MNHEY and CDR2 as SVGAGI. The CDR3 is CASSYGRTFGGELFF. CDR3 nucleotides: TGTGCCAGCAGTTACGGGCGGACCTTTGGCGGGGAGCTGTTTTTT.

V usage is TRBV11-1 and J usage is TRBJ1-1; D is perhaps TRBD1 (5 bases). Trimming removed 5 bases at V and 5 bases at J, with 15 bases between. The CDR3 sequence is 14 residues long. Germline V gene sequence: CDR1 SGHAT, CDR2 FQDESV (reference sequence). For the CDR3, the DNA is TGTGCCAGCAGCCTGGGACTCCAGAGGACTGAAGCTTTCTTT. Residues: CASSLGLQRTEAFF.

This clonotype was recorded at least ten times. This chain joins TRBV6-4 and TRBJ2-2; D is possibly TRBD2 (6 bases). V was clipped by 1 base and J by 1 base, with 13 bases between them. Germline CDR1 and CDR2: MRHNA and SNTAGT. The CDR3 contains 17 residues. The CDR3: CASSDFLGLMNTGELFF. The DNA for the CDR3 is TGTGCCAGCAGTGACTTCCTGGGACTCATGAACACCGGGGAGCTGTTTTTT.

Here the CDR3 DNA reads TGTGCCAGCAGCTTAGACACAGGACACACCGGGGAGCTGTTTTTT. It codes for CASSLDTGHTGELFF. The chain links TRBV7-9 to TRBJ2-2, with D perhaps matching TRBD1 (5 bases). Trimming shortened V by 1 base and J by 3 bases, and 9 bases separated the two germline ends. From germline, CDR1 is SEHNR and CDR2 FQNEAQ (reference sequence). The CDR3 runs 15 residues.

This clonotype was seen ten or more times. The rearrangement links TRBV12-3 or TRBV12-4 to TRBJ1-1; TRBD1 might be the D (5 bases). V was pared by 7 bases and J by 10 bases, with 16 bases between. The CDR3 length is 12 residues. The CDR3 nucleotides read TGTGCCAGCATTCCCCGCGGGGGTAGAGCTTTCTTT. It translates to CASIPRGGRAFF.

This clonotype was counted ten times or more. The J gene is TRBJ1-2, the V gene TRBV11-3, with D possibly being TRBD1 (5 bases). The CDR3 runs to 17 residues. V gave up 4 bases and J gave up 7 bases, with 25 bases separating them. Germline-derived CDR1 and CDR2 are SGHNT and YENEEA. The CDR3 nucleotides read TGTGCCAGCAGCTCGTTAGTGGGGGAGGTCCCGGAAGGTGGCTACACCTTC. Protein product: CASSSLVGEVPEGGYTF.

This clonotype was seen ten or more times. The chain joins TRBV7-2 to TRBJ1-1; D might be TRBD1 (5 bases). Trimming cost V 3 bases and J 0 bases, with 17 bases left between them. This CDR3 spans 17 amino acids. Germline CDR1 and CDR2: SGHTA and FQGNSA. This CDR3 is CASSFSARAVVNTEAFF. The DNA of the CDR3 is TGTGCCAGCAGCTTCTCCGCCAGGGCGGTGGTGAACACTGAAGCTTTCTTT. Drawing the rest from reference TRBV7-2 and TRBJ1-1, the complete variable domain is GAGVSQSPSNKVTEKGKDVELRCDPISGHTALYWYRQSLGQGLEFLIYFQGNSAPDKSGLPSDRFSAERTGGSVSTLTIQRTQQEDSAVYLCASSFSARAVVNTEAFFGQGTRLTVV.

This clonotype was counted ten times or more. V is TRBV28 and J is TRBJ2-7; tentative D call: TRBD1 (6 bases). Germline V gives CDR1 MDHEN, CDR2 SYDVKM. This CDR3 is built from 15 residues. V gave up 5 bases and J gave up 0 bases, with 14 bases separating them. In DNA, the CDR3 is TGTGCCAGCAGTGGACGGGACATTAGCTCCTACGAGCAGTACTTC. Amino acid sequence: CASSGRDISSYEQYF.

This clonotype was observed at least ten times. The chain carries TRBV12-3 or TRBV12-4 and TRBJ1-2; D may be TRBD1 (5 bases). This CDR3 comprises 15 residues. Trimming shortened V by 8 bases and J by 1 base, and 17 bases separated the two germline ends. CDR3 amino acids: CASLSRTNFNYGYTF. In nucleotides, the CDR3 is TGTGCCAGCCTATCCCGGACAAATTTTAACTATGGCTACACCTTC.

This clonotype was seen a handful of times. One end of the junction is discordant with germline, which a read error may explain. The V gene is TRBV28, the J gene TRBJ2-4; 11 bases are a match to TRBD2. This CDR3 has 19 amino acids. The germline V gene has CDR1 MDHEN and CDR2 SYDVKM. The CDR3 nucleotides read TGTGCCAGCAGTAACGTTCCGGGACTAGCGGTGAGAGCCAAAAACATTAAGTACTTC. Translated, it gives CASSNVPGLAVRAKNIKYF.

The chain carries TRBV5-1 and TRBJ2-1; 9 bases match TRBD1. The J call is doubtful: the DNA matches TRBJ2-7 better. The CDR3 contains 15 residues. CDR1 and CDR2 (germline): SGHRS, YFSETQ. The chain's CDR3 is CASSLNGQGHNEQYF. The CDR3 DNA reads as TGCGCCAGCAGCCTCAACGGACAGGGGCACAATGAGCAGTACTTC.

This clonotype has a count of ten or more. This chain connects TRBV6-5 to TRBJ1-2; tentative D call: TRBD1 (5 bases). The CDR3 is made up of 14 amino acids. V lost 4 bases to trimming and J lost 5 bases, with 14 bases between them. The germline CDR1 and CDR2 sequences are MNHEY and SVGAGI. This CDR3 reads CASSLSGSGYGYTF. The CDR3 bases are TGTGCCAGCAGTTTGTCCGGGTCAGGGTATGGCTACACCTTC.

This clonotype occurred many times. V usage is TRBV11-2 and J usage is TRBJ2-7; D gene uncertain. Germline-derived CDR1 and CDR2 are SGHAT and FQNNGV. This CDR3 is built from 11 residues. V was shortened by 3 bases and J by 6 bases, with 6 bases between the two germline ends. The CDR3 spells CASSLRLEQYF. In DNA form, the CDR3 reads TGTGCCAGCAGCTTGCGACTCGAGCAGTACTTC.

V and J are TRBV20-1 and TRBJ2-2; D unclear. This CDR3 is built from 11 residues. With 6 bases removed from V and 4 bases from J, the gap between germline ends came to 6 bases. The germline CDR1 and CDR2 sequences are DFQATT and SNEGSKA (reference sequence). The DNA of the CDR3 is TGCAGTGCCTCACGCACCGGGGAGCTGTTTTTT. Encoded protein: CSASRTGELFF.